What follows are 27 T cell receptor beta chains derived from one specimen sequenced in a study of blood T cells in healthy people across ages. Primers used in a second PCR of about 7 to 12 cycles were a sample-barcoded 5' primer and a J-beta primer mix. In TCRdb, the 5' RACE reads were re-called with MiXCR into one record per CDR3 protein. The table includes a few hundred thousand distinct CDR3 sequences, about 29% detected once. The same specimen was also included in a second study, on T cells of mothers and their children.

Material for sequencing was blood. The receptors here all came from a boy aged 2 to 9 in good health.

The J gene is TRBJ2-2, the V gene TRBV2; TRBD1 aligns across 7 bases. The CDR3 spans 14 residues. V was pared by 7 bases and J by 5 bases, with 7 bases of the junction left unmatched. Germline-derived CDR1 and CDR2 are SNHLY and FYNNEI. Here the CDR3 DNA reads TGTGCCAGCACCCTGGGACAGCGTACCGGGGAGCTGTTTTTT. It translates to CASTLGQRTGELFF.

CDR3 in amino acids: CASSESSIRAQYF. In nucleotides, the CDR3 is TGCGCCAGCAGTGAGTCCTCGATAAGGGCGCAGTACTTC. V gene TRBV10-2 combines with J gene TRBJ2-1; D is unresolved. The end of the DNA aligns better with TRBJ2-7, so the J call may be wrong. The CDR3 length is 13 residues. The V gene's germline CDR1 is WSHSY and CDR2 SAAADI.

The V and J genes are TRBV3-1 and TRBJ2-6, with no clear D. CDR3 size: 14 residues. Trimming cost V 5 bases and J 10 bases, with 15 bases left between them. In germline, CDR1 is LGHDT, CDR2 YNNKEL (reference sequence). The CDR3 nucleotides read TGTGCCAGCAGCTTAGGGTCCTTCTCAAACGTCCTGACTTTC. Protein product: CASSLGSFSNVLTF.

This chain links TRBV5-1 with TRBJ2-7; D unresolved. V dropped 4 bases and J dropped 0 bases, with 17 bases sitting between them. This CDR3 is built from 16 residues. Looked up from germline, CDR1 is SGHRS and CDR2 is YFSETQ. The DNA for the CDR3 is TGCGCCAGCAGCCATCTGGGTCTCACAAGCTCCTACGAGCAGTACTTC. It encodes CASSHLGLTSSYEQYF.

This clonotype was detected a few times. CDR3 amino acids: CATSDRTNEQFF. In DNA, the CDR3 is TGTGCCACCAGTGATCGGACCAATGAGCAGTTCTTC. This chain joins TRBV24-1 and TRBJ2-1; unclear D gene. Trimming removed 3 bases at V and 6 bases at J, with 5 bases between. The CDR3 is 12 residues long. Per germline, CDR1 KGHDR and CDR2 SFDVKD.

This clonotype has just a few counts. The V gene is TRBV27, the J gene TRBJ2-1; the match to TRBD2 covers 7 bases. This CDR3 spans 13 amino acids. Per germline, CDR1 MNHEY and CDR2 SMNVEV (reference sequence). The V gene end was trimmed by 3 bases and the J gene end by 8 bases; junction bases not matched to a gene: 4. Here the CDR3 reads CASSFTGGYEQFF. The CDR3 DNA is TGTGCCAGCAGTTTCACGGGAGGCTATGAGCAGTTCTTC.

The chain couples TRBV29-1 to TRBJ2-3, with 8 bases fitting TRBD1. CDR1 SQVTM and CDR2 ANQGSEA come from the germline V gene. Unmatched junction bases numbered 5, after V lost 7 bases and J lost 5 bases. The CDR3 is made up of 12 amino acids. The CDR3 nucleotides are TGCAGCGGGCAGGGGGCGAGAGATACGCAGTATTTT. Translating it yields CSGQGARDTQYF.

The chain is built from TRBV30 and TRBJ2-1, with D unresolved. CDR1 and CDR2 from the germline V gene are GTSNPN and SVGIG (reference sequence). V gave up 3 bases and J gave up 3 bases, with 3 bases separating them. The CDR3 sequence is 11 residues long. CDR3 protein: CAWSYYNEQFF. Here the CDR3 DNA reads TGTGCCTGGAGCTACTACAATGAGCAGTTCTTC.

This clonotype was observed a handful of times. The chain uses TRBV20-1 and TRBJ2-7; maybe TRBD2 (6 bases). Germline CDR1 DFQATT, CDR2 SNEGSKA (reference sequence). Trimming took 5 bases from V and 2 from J, leaving 13 bases between them. This CDR3 contains 13 residues. The CDR3: CSASWREAYEQYF. CDR3 nucleotides: TGCAGTGCTTCCTGGAGGGAGGCCTACGAGCAGTACTTC.

The V call is TRBV10-3, the J call TRBJ2-3; no reliable D call. The CDR3 has 15 residues. Trimming cost V 4 bases and J 2 bases, with 13 bases left between them. Germline loops: CDR1 ENHRY, CDR2 SYGVKD. CDR3 loop: CAISASGPNTDTQYF. The CDR3 DNA sequence: TGTGCCATCAGTGCGTCCGGGCCGAACACAGATACGCAGTATTTT.

This clonotype was counted a few times. The chain employs TRBV4-3 and TRBJ2-7, with 7 nucleotides matching TRBD2. Germline CDR1 and CDR2: LGHNA and YSLEER. V gave up 1 base and J gave up 2 bases; unmatched junction bases: 8. The CDR3 covers 16 residues. CDR3 sequence: CASSQVGGSPTYEQYF. CDR3 sequence (DNA): TGCGCCAGCAGCCAAGTGGGCGGGAGTCCCACCTACGAGCAGTACTTC.

This clonotype appeared a few times. The chain joins TRBV2 to TRBJ2-3; the D call may be TRBD1 or TRBD2 (6 bases each). Germline V CDR1 and CDR2: SNHLY, FYNNEI. The length of the CDR3 is 14 residues. The germline V and J ends were trimmed by 11 bases and 8 bases, with 23 bases remaining between them. For the CDR3, the DNA is TGTGCCGCCAATATGGGGGGCGATGTAGTTACGCAGTATTTT. Its translation: CAANMGGDVVTQYF.

The rearrangement links TRBV20-1 to TRBJ2-5; 7 positions agree with TRBD1. The J call is in doubt because the DNA end fits TRBJ2-7 better. The CDR3 covers 12 residues. Germline CDR1 is DFQATT and CDR2 is SNEGSKA (reference sequence). CDR3 residues: CSAPGQSYEQYF. CDR3 nucleotides: TGCAGTGCCCCGGGACAGAGCTACGAGCAGTACTTC.

This clonotype was seen a handful of times. The chain combines TRBV12-3 or TRBV12-4 with TRBJ2-1, with unresolved D. V was cut by 5 bases and J by 3 bases, with 11 bases left in between. The CDR3 has 14 residues. CDR3 DNA sequence: TGTGCCAGCAGTCGGACGGCGGACTACAATGAGCAGTTCTTC. Its translation is CASSRTADYNEQFF.

This chain connects TRBV27 to TRBJ2-1, with D unclear. This CDR3 region has 16 residues. V was trimmed by 5 bases and J by 0 bases, leaving 14 bases between them. Per germline, CDR1 MNHEY and CDR2 SMNVEV (reference sequence). For the CDR3, the DNA is TGTGCCAGCAGTACGGCTACTATGAGCTCCTACAATGAGCAGTTCTTC. This sequence encodes CASSTATMSSYNEQFF.

This clonotype occurred a few times. This sequence may be a read error, since a much larger clone differs from it by one base. The J gene is TRBJ2-5, the V gene TRBV6-5; D could derive from TRBD1 or TRBD2 (5 bases each). Germline CDR1 is MNHEY and CDR2 is SVGAGI. The length of the CDR3 is 15 residues. V was clipped by 2 bases and J by 11 bases, with 21 bases between them. Here the CDR3 DNA reads TGTGCCAGCAGTTACGGGACGACCGAGGGAGATGAGCAGTACTTC. Translating gives CASSYGTTEGDEQYF.

The rearrangement joins TRBV12-3 or TRBV12-4 to TRBJ2-7; 9 bases fit TRBD2. With 6 bases clipped from V and 6 bases from J, the junction kept 12 bases outside the gene matches. This CDR3 has 15 amino acids. The CDR3 DNA reads as TGTGCCAGCAGCCCGCGTTGGCGGGAGGGCCGCGAGCAGTACTTC. Amino acids: CASSPRWREGREQYF.

The CDR3 loop is CASSHGQGRSYGYTF. The CDR3 DNA is TGTGCCAGCAGTCACGGACAGGGGAGGTCCTATGGCTACACCTTC. The chain uses TRBV7-9 and TRBJ1-2; 9 bases match TRBD1. This CDR3 spans 15 amino acids. The V gene end was trimmed by 6 bases and the J gene end by 4 bases; junction bases not matched to a gene: 9. CDR1 and CDR2 from the germline V gene are SEHNR and FQNEAQ (reference sequence).

The rearrangement joins TRBV14 to TRBJ2-6, with D uncertain. V lost 3 bases, J lost 2 bases, and 11 bases lay in between. Germline CDR1 SGHDN, CDR2 FVKESK. The CDR3 is made up of 16 amino acids. CDR3 coding DNA: TGTGCCAGCAGCCAGGGGAAAAAACCTGGGGCCAACGTCCTGACTTTC. Protein sequence: CASSQGKKPGANVLTF.

The rearrangement links TRBV29-1 to TRBJ2-7; D not resolved. This CDR3 contains 13 residues. V was pared by 3 bases and J by 6 bases, with 15 bases between. CDR1 and CDR2 (germline): SQVTM, ANQGSEA. The CDR3 is CSVEGSYGVEQYF. In DNA form, the CDR3 reads TGCAGCGTTGAGGGGTCTTATGGCGTCGAGCAGTACTTC.

Only a few counts were recorded for this clonotype. This sequence joins TRBV5-6 and TRBJ2-2; D might be TRBD1 or TRBD2, each matching 5 bases. Looked up from germline, CDR1 is SGHDT and CDR2 is YYEEEE. The CDR3 spans 19 residues. V was clipped by 0 bases and J by 6 bases, with 24 bases between them. The CDR3 loop reads CASSLGGFPLRGSAGELFF. CDR3 in DNA: TGTGCCAGCAGCTTGGGAGGCTTCCCTCTGAGGGGCTCAGCCGGGGAGCTGTTTTTT.

This sequence joins TRBV29-1 and TRBJ2-3; 8 bases are shared with TRBD2. Trimming removed 3 bases from V and 0 bases from J; junction bases left unmatched: 5. The V gene's germline CDR1 is SQVTM and CDR2 ANQGSEA. The CDR3 spans 15 residues. Here the CDR3 DNA reads TGCAGCGTTGATCAAGCGGGGGTGAGCACAGATACGCAGTATTTT. Its protein is CSVDQAGVSTDTQYF.

This clonotype was counted between two and nine times. V is TRBV6-4 and J is TRBJ1-5; the match to TRBD1 covers 8 bases. The germline CDR1 and CDR2 sequences are MRHNA and SNTAGT. The V gene end was trimmed by 6 bases and the J gene end by 5 bases; junction bases not matched to a gene: 9. The CDR3 extends over 15 amino acids. The CDR3 reads CASSPHQGADQPQHF. CDR3 coding DNA: TGTGCCAGCAGCCCTCATCAGGGGGCGGATCAGCCCCAGCATTTT.

In this sample, this clonotype turned up a few times. The rearrangement joins TRBV30 to TRBJ2-5; 7 bases agree with TRBD1. This CDR3 comprises 16 residues. V trimming: 2 bases; J trimming: 6 bases; junction bases outside the gene matches: 15. Germline CDR1 and CDR2: GTSNPN and SVGIG (reference sequence). CDR3 bases: TGTGCCTGGAGTACCCCGTTGACAGGGCCCAGGCAGACCCAGTACTTC. Protein: CAWSTPLTGPRQTQYF.

The chain carries TRBV10-3 and TRBJ2-7; 10 bases fit TRBD2. CDR1 and CDR2 (germline): ENHRY, SYGVKD. The length of the CDR3 is 13 residues. V dropped 4 bases and J dropped 5; count of bases not matched to a gene: 2. The CDR3 spells CAISGLAGDEQYF. The CDR3 DNA sequence: TGTGCCATCAGTGGGCTAGCGGGAGACGAGCAGTACTTC.

This clonotype showed up just a few times. This chain joins TRBV6-2 or TRBV6-3 and TRBJ1-2, with unresolved D. CDR1 is MNHEY, CDR2 SVGEGT, per germline. Deletions cut 8 bases from V and 3 bases from J, with 16 bases between. This CDR3 has 14 residues. The CDR3 DNA is TGTGCCAGCCGATCGCCCCCAGCAGACTATGGCTACACCTTC. This translates into CASRSPPADYGYTF.

This clonotype has at least ten counts. The chain couples TRBV7-9 to TRBJ1-2, with 8 bases identical to TRBD1. The germline CDR1 and CDR2 sequences are SEHNR and FQNEAQ (reference sequence). Trimming at V came to 8 bases and at J to 4 bases, leaving 3 bases not matched to a gene. This CDR3 region has 12 residues. CDR3 nucleotide sequence: TGTGCCAGCTCCGACAGGGGCTATGGCTACACCTTC. This encodes CASSDRGYGYTF.